The 17 T cell receptor beta chains listed next were all sequenced from one sample in a study of cytomegalovirus exposure and HLA in healthy donors. PCR amplification relied on 60 Vbeta primers (plus 13 Jbeta primers). The protocol was immunoSEQ multiplex PCR, while the TCRdb copy is restricted to in-frame clones and leaves out a portion. The sample has 150,000 to 200,000 clones, around 81% seen once. Sequenced: PBMCs. The receptors come from a woman in her forties in good health and CMV-seronegative.

The CDR3: CASSLGEGGYGYTF. CDR3 in DNA: TGCGCCAGCAGCTTGGGGGAGGGAGGCTATGGCTACACCTTC. V usage is TRBV5-1 and J usage is TRBJ1-2, with unresolved D. Germline V CDR1 and CDR2: SGHRS, YFSETQ. This CDR3 is built from 14 residues. V lost 0 bases, J lost 4 bases, and 10 bases lay in between.

This clone was counted a single time. The chain is built from TRBV30 and TRBJ2-5; no clear D. CDR1 is GTSNPN, CDR2 SVGIG, per germline (reference sequence). V dropped 0 bases and J dropped 4 bases, with 3 bases sitting between them. The CDR3 spans 11 residues. The CDR3 sequence: CAWSVLETQYF. The CDR3 coding sequence is TGTGCCTGGAGTGTTCTAGAGACCCAGTACTTC. Complete variable domain (other parts from reference TRBV30 and TRBJ2-5): SQTIHQWPATLVQPVGSPLSLECTVEGTSNPNLYWYRQAAGRGLQLLFYSVGIGQISSEVPQNLSASRPQDRQFILSSKKLLLSDSGFYLCAWSVLETQYFGPGTRLLVL.

DNA for the CDR3: TGTGCCAGCAGCTCGGGCGGACAGGGGGCGGTGGATACGCAGTATTTT. Translated: CASSSGGQGAVDTQYF. V gene TRBV7-9 combines with J gene TRBJ2-3; 11 bases map to TRBD1. This CDR3 contains 16 residues. Per the germline V gene, CDR1 is SEHNR and CDR2 is FQNEAQ (reference sequence). V dropped 4 bases and J dropped 6; count of bases not matched to a gene: 9.

V usage is TRBV27 and J usage is TRBJ2-7; D remains unclear. This CDR3 has 14 amino acids. V was cut by 0 bases and J by 3 bases, with 9 bases left in between. CDR1 MNHEY and CDR2 SMNVEV come from the germline V gene (reference sequence). Written as DNA, the CDR3 is TGTGCCAGCAGTTTATCGCAGGTAGGCTACGAGCAGTACTTC. Translation: CASSLSQVGYEQYF.

This clone was recorded a few times. The V gene is TRBV27, the J gene TRBJ2-7, with a weak D call TRBD2 (5 bases). CDR3 length equals 14 residues. Germline CDR1 is MNHEY and CDR2 is SMNVEV (reference sequence). V lost 7 bases and J 3 bases, leaving 16 bases between the germline ends. As DNA, the CDR3 is TGTGCCAGCAACCCTACTAGAGGAGTCTACGAGCAGTACTTC. It encodes CASNPTRGVYEQYF.

This clone has a handful of counts. The chain employs TRBV19 and TRBJ1-1, with 8 bases fitting TRBD1. CDR3 length: 14 amino acids. The V and J ends lost 7 bases and 5 bases, in that order; junction bases with no gene match: 9. The V gene's germline CDR1 is LNHDA and CDR2 SQIVND (reference sequence). The CDR3 coding sequence is TGTGCCAGTATGAACAGGGGGACACGGACTGAAGCTTTCTTT. This codes for CASMNRGTRTEAFF.

This sequence joins TRBV6-6 and TRBJ1-1, with 9 bases fitting TRBD1. The germline V gene encodes CDR1 MNHNY and CDR2 SVGAGI (reference sequence). This CDR3 region has 15 residues. The V gene end was trimmed by 7 bases and the J gene end by 6 bases; junction bases not matched to a gene: 12. Here the CDR3 DNA reads TGTGCCAGCACCTCCCCCCGGGACAGGGTCTCTGAAGCTTTCTTT. It encodes CASTSPRDRVSEAFF.

J is TRBJ2-1 and V is TRBV27; 8 positions match TRBD2. V gave up 7 bases and J gave up 0 bases; unmatched junction bases: 8. CDR3 length: 16 amino acids. Germline-derived CDR1 and CDR2 are MNHEY and SMNVEV (reference sequence). The CDR3 protein is CASTGGGLDSYNEQFF. CDR3 bases: TGTGCCAGCACGGGAGGGGGTTTGGACTCCTACAATGAGCAGTTCTTC.

V usage is TRBV5-1 and J usage is TRBJ1-1, with 9 bases lining up with TRBD1. Germline-derived CDR1 and CDR2 are SGHRS and YFSETQ. After removal of 4 bases from V and 4 bases from J, the junction contained 5 bases not matched to a gene. The CDR3 runs 14 residues. CDR3 sequence reads: CASSPGQGGTEAFF. The DNA of the CDR3 is TGCGCCAGCAGCCCGGGACAGGGAGGCACTGAAGCTTTCTTT.

The J gene is TRBJ2-1, the V gene TRBV6-4; 9 bases align to TRBD1. Germline V CDR1 and CDR2: MRHNA, SNTAGT. Germline trimming cut 7 bases from V and 5 bases from J; bases unmatched to any gene: 3. The CDR3 runs 13 residues. CDR3 region: CASKGTGNNEQFF. The DNA for the CDR3 is TGTGCCAGCAAAGGGACAGGGAACAATGAGCAGTTCTTC.

This chain uses TRBV28 with TRBJ1-4; D unclear. Germline CDR1 is MDHEN and CDR2 is SYDVKM. Trimming pared 2 bases from V and 7 bases from J, leaving 11 bases between. This CDR3 region has 14 residues. The CDR3 bases are TGTGCCAGCAGTTTAACCGTACGAGGTGAAAAACTGTTTTTT. This gives the protein CASSLTVRGEKLFF.

This clone came up once. The gene calls are TRBV5-4 and TRBJ2-7, with TRBD2 matching over 7 bases. The V segment lost 2 bases and the J segment 2 bases; nucleotides outside the gene matches: 7. The CDR3 runs to 15 residues. The V gene's germline CDR1 is SGHNT and CDR2 YYREEE (reference sequence). The CDR3: CASSFGGRATYEQYF. The CDR3 region has the DNA TGTGCCAGCAGCTTTGGAGGGAGGGCAACCTACGAGCAGTACTTC.

The J gene is TRBJ1-2, the V gene TRBV7-8; TRBD1 aligns across 7 bases. The CDR3 runs to 13 residues. Unmatched junction bases numbered 2, after V lost 3 bases and J lost 4 bases. Germline-derived CDR1 and CDR2 are SGHVS and FQNEAQ. CDR3 in amino acids: CASSFTGAYGYTF. The CDR3 DNA reads as TGTGCCAGCAGCTTTACAGGGGCCTATGGCTACACCTTC.

The chain links TRBV19 to TRBJ1-1; TRBD1 matches 9 bases. Germline trimming cut 6 bases from V and 1 base from J; bases unmatched to any gene: 3. Germline loops: CDR1 LNHDA, CDR2 SQIVND (reference sequence). This CDR3 comprises 14 residues. Here the CDR3 DNA reads TGTGCCAGTAGCACAGGGGGCCGGAACACTGAAGCTTTCTTT. Its protein is CASSTGGRNTEAFF.

The chain joins TRBV4-1 to TRBJ2-1; 13 nucleotides match TRBD2. Trimming cost V 0 bases and J 0 bases; bases outside gene matches: 14. Germline V CDR1 and CDR2: MGHRA, YSYEKL. This CDR3 contains 22 residues. The CDR3 protein is CASSQERTAAGLAGSSYNEQFF. The CDR3 coding sequence is TGCGCCAGCAGCCAAGAACGGACGGCCGCGGGACTAGCGGGGAGCTCCTACAATGAGCAGTTCTTC.

DNA of the CDR3: TGTGCCAGCAGCTTAGCTCTTTCTACCGTGGGGGCGGATACGCAGTATTTT. It translates to CASSLALSTVGADTQYF. V gene TRBV7-8 combines with J gene TRBJ2-3, with a weak D call TRBD1 (6 bases). The CDR3 has 17 amino acids. V was trimmed by 0 bases and J by 6 bases, leaving 19 bases between them. Looked up from germline, CDR1 is SGHVS and CDR2 is FQNEAQ.

Only a few counts were recorded for this clone. The chain recombines TRBV18 with TRBJ2-1, with 13 bases lining up with TRBD2. This CDR3 has 16 residues. Germline CDR1 is KGHSH and CDR2 is LQKENI. V lost 4 bases, J lost 4 bases, and 4 bases stayed unmatched. CDR3 nucleotide sequence: TGTGCCAGCTCACGACTAGCGGGAGGTGGGTACAATGAGCAGTTCTTC. Its protein is CASSRLAGGGYNEQFF.